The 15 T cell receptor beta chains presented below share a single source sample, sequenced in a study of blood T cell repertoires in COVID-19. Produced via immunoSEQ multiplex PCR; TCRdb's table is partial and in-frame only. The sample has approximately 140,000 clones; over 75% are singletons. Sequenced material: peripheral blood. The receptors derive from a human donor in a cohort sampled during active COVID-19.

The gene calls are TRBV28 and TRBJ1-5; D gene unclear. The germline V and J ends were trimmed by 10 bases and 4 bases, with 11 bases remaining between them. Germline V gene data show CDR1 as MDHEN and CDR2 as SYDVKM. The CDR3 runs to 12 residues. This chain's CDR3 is CATITGNQPQHF. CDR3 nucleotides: TGTGCCACCATAACGGGGAATCAGCCCCAGCATTTT.

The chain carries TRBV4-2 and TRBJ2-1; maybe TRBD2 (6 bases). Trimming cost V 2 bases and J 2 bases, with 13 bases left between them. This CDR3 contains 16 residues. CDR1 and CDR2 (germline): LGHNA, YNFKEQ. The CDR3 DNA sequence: TGTGCCAGCAGCCAAAACCCGGGACTGGCCTACAATGAGCAGTTCTTC. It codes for CASSQNPGLAYNEQFF.

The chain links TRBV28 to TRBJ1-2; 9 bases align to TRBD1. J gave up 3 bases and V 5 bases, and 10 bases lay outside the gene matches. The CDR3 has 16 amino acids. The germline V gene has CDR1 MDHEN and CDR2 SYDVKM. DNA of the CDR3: TGTGCCAGCAGTCCCTCTAGACAGGGGGAGTACTATGGCTACACCTTC. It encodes CASSPSRQGEYYGYTF.

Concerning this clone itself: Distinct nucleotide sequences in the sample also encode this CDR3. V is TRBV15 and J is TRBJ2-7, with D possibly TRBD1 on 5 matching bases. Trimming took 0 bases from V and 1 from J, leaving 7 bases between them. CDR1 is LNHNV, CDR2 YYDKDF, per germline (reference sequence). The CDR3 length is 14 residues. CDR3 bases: TGTGCCACCAGCAGAGATCAGGGTTCCTACGAGCAGTACTTC. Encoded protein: CATSRDQGSYEQYF.

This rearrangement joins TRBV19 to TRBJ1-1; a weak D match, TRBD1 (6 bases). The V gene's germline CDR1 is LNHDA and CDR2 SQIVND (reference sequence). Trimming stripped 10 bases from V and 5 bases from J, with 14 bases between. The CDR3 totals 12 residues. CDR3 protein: CATSGVVTEAFF. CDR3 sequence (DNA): TGTGCCACTTCAGGGGTCGTGACTGAAGCTTTCTTT.

CDR3 nucleotides: TGTGCCAGTAGCGGGTTGCAACACAATGAGCAGTTCTTC. Amino acids: CASSGLQHNEQFF. The rearrangement joins TRBV19 to TRBJ2-1; D unclear. Germline V gene lookup returns CDR1 LNHDA and CDR2 SQIVND (reference sequence). Trimming left V 6 bases short and J 5 bases short, with 11 bases between. CDR3 size: 13 residues.

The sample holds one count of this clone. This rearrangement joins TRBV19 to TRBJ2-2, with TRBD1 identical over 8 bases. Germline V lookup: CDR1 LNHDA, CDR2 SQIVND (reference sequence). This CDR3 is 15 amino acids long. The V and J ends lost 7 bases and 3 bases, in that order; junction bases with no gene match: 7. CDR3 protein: CASKADRADTGELFF. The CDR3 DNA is TGTGCCAGTAAAGCGGACAGGGCGGACACCGGGGAGCTGTTTTTT.

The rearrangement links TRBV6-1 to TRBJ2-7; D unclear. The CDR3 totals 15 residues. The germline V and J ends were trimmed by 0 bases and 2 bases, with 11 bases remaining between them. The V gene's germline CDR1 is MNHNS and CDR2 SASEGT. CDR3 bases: TGTGCCAGCAGTGAAGCCCGAGGTCATCCCTACGAGCAGTACTTC. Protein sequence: CASSEARGHPYEQYF.

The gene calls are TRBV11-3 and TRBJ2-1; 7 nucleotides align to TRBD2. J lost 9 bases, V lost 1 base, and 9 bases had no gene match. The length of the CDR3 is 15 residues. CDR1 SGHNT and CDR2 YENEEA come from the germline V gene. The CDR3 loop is CASSLGLVGRTEQFF. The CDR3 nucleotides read TGTGCCAGCAGCTTAGGGCTGGTCGGGAGGACTGAGCAGTTCTTC.

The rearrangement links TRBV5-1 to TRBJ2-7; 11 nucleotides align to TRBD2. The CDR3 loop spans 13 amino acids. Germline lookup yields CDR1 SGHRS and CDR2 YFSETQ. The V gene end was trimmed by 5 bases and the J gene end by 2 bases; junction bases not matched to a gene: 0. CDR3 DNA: TGCGCCAGCAGTAGCGGGAGGGCCTACGAGCAGTACTTC. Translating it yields CASSSGRAYEQYF.

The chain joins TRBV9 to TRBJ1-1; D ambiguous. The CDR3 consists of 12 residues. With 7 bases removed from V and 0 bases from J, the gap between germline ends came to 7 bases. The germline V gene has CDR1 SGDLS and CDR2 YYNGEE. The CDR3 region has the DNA TGTGCCAGCTCCAACATGAACACTGAAGCTTTCTTT. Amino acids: CASSNMNTEAFF.

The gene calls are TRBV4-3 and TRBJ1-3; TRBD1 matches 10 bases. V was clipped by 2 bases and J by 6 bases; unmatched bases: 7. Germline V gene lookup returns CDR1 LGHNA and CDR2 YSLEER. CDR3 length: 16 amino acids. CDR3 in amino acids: CASSQSPTGGENTIYF. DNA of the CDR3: TGCGCCAGCAGCCAATCCCCGACAGGGGGCGAAAACACCATATATTTT.

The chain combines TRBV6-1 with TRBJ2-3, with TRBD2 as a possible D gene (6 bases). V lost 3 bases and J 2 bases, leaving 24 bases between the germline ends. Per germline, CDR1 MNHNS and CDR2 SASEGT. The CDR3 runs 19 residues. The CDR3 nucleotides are TGTGCCAGCAGTGACCCCGGGAGCTCGTACCAACAAGCCACAGATACGCAGTATTTT. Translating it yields CASSDPGSSYQQATDTQYF.

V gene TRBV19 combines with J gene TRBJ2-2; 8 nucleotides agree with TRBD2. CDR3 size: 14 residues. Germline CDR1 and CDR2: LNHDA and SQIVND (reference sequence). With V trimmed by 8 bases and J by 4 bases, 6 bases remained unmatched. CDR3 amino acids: CASRAGVVTGELFF. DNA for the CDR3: TGTGCCAGTCGAGCGGGAGTGGTCACCGGGGAGCTGTTTTTT.

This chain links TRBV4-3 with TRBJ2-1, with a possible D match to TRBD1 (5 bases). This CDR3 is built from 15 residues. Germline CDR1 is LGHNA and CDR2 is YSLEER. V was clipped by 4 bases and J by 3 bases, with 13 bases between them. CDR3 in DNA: TGCGCCAGCAGCCGTATTGGGGCCAGCTACAATGAGCAGTTCTTC. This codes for CASSRIGASYNEQFF.